This passage covers 27 T cell receptor beta chains from one sample sequenced in a study of cytomegalovirus exposure and HLA in healthy donors. The repertoire was sequenced with immunoSEQ multiplex PCR; TCRdb's copy has only in-frame clones and lacks some. Here the sample spans roughly 130,000 clones, roughly 91% being singletons. Sequencing was done on a sample of PBMCs. All receptors come from a man younger than 45 in good health and CMV-seronegative.

V and J are TRBV16 and TRBJ2-1; tentative D call: TRBD1 (5 bases). The V end was cut by 6 bases, the J end by 0 bases, with 15 bases between. The V gene's germline CDR1 is KGHSY and CDR2 FQNENV. The CDR3 runs 16 residues. CDR3 sequence reads: CASSLSWGSSYNEQFF. For the CDR3, the DNA is TGTGCCAGCAGTCTTAGTTGGGGCAGCTCCTACAATGAGCAGTTCTTC.

The V and J genes are TRBV13 and TRBJ2-1, with 7 positions matching TRBD2. This CDR3 is 15 amino acids long. The ends lost 2 bases at V and 5 bases at J; junction bases unmatched: 6. Germline V gives CDR1 PRHDT, CDR2 FYEKMQ (reference sequence). As DNA, the CDR3 is TGTGCCAGCAGCTTACTGAGACTAGCAGACAATGAGCAGTTCTTC. It encodes CASSLLRLADNEQFF.

The chain is built from TRBV7-9 and TRBJ1-6; D unclear. From germline, CDR1 is SEHNR and CDR2 FQNEAQ (reference sequence). This CDR3 region has 15 residues. The V end was cut by 2 bases, the J end by 7 bases, with 12 bases between. CDR3 DNA: TGTGCCAGCAGCTTAAGAGACTCGGGAAATTCACCCCTCCACTTT. As protein: CASSLRDSGNSPLHF.

This chain joins TRBV19 and TRBJ1-5, with D possibly TRBD1 on 5 matching bases. The germline V gene has CDR1 LNHDA and CDR2 SQIVND (reference sequence). Trimming took off 3 bases at V and 7 bases at J, with 13 bases between the two ends. This CDR3 is built from 14 residues. The CDR3 DNA reads as TGTGCCAGTAGTATCAGCCAGGGCGGACAGCCCCAGCATTTT. Translating gives CASSISQGGQPQHF. Based on the CDR3 plus reference TRBV19 and TRBJ1-5, the full variable domain is DGGITQSPKYLFRKEGQNVTLSCEQNLNHDAMYWYRQDPGQGLRLIYYSQIVNDFQKGDIAEGYSVSREKKESFPLTVTSAQKNPTAFYLCASSISQGGQPQHFGDGTRLSIL.

This chain connects TRBV10-3 to TRBJ2-1; possible D gene TRBD2, 5 bases. In germline, CDR1 is ENHRY, CDR2 SYGVKD. The CDR3 runs 12 residues. V was cut by 11 bases and J by 3 bases, with 11 bases left in between. CDR3 nucleotides: TGTGCCTCCGGGATCAACTACAATGAGCAGTTCTTC. It codes for CASGINYNEQFF.

Remarks on this clone: It may be a read error: a sequence one base away is much more abundant. This CDR3 is CASSGTSGSYNEQFF. The CDR3 DNA sequence: TGTGCCAGCAGTGGGACTAGCGGATCCTACAATGAGCAGTTCTTC. The V call is TRBV2, the J call TRBJ2-1; 10 positions agree with TRBD2. V shed 4 bases, J shed 1 base, and the junction held 1 base outside the gene matches. The length of the CDR3 is 15 residues. Germline lookup yields CDR1 SNHLY and CDR2 FYNNEI.

This chain joins TRBV6-5 and TRBJ1-2, with 10 nucleotides matching TRBD1. Looked up from germline, CDR1 is MNHEY and CDR2 is SVGAGI. This CDR3 spans 14 amino acids. Trimming took 7 bases from V and 6 from J; bases not matched to a gene: 8. CDR3 region: CASTNRDRGDGYTF. Here the CDR3 DNA reads TGTGCCAGCACTAACCGGGACAGGGGAGATGGCTACACCTTC.

The chain uses TRBV4-2 and TRBJ2-7, with D perhaps TRBD1 (6 bases). Deletions cut 4 bases from V and 5 bases from J, with 18 bases between. Per germline, CDR1 LGHNA and CDR2 YNFKEQ. The CDR3 runs to 15 residues. The CDR3, as DNA: TGTGCCAGCAGCCTGGGAGTGACAGGACCGGACGAGCAGTACTTC. This sequence encodes CASSLGVTGPDEQYF.

This clone came up once. This chain links TRBV2 with TRBJ1-6; TRBD1 aligns across 7 bases. CDR1 and CDR2 from the germline V gene are SNHLY and FYNNEI. Trimming cost V 11 bases and J 9 bases; bases outside gene matches: 13. The CDR3 spans 14 residues. The CDR3 nucleotides read TGTGCCGGGTCTCCAGGGGGAATTCTTTCACCCCTCCACTTT. This encodes CAGSPGGILSPLHF.

V is TRBV6-1 and J is TRBJ1-1, with unresolved D. The CDR3 runs 14 residues. The ends were cut back, 4 bases at V and 6 bases at J, with 15 bases in the middle. Germline CDR1 is MNHNS and CDR2 is SASEGT. The chain's CDR3 is CASSGRQLTPEAFF. For the CDR3, the DNA is TGTGCCAGCAGTGGGCGGCAGCTGACCCCTGAAGCTTTCTTT.

The chain recombines TRBV5-4 with TRBJ1-5; no clear D. This CDR3 is 12 amino acids long. Trimming pared 3 bases from V and 6 bases from J, leaving 7 bases between. CDR1 and CDR2 from the germline V gene are SGHNT and YYREEE (reference sequence). In DNA, the CDR3 is TGTGCCAGCAGCTCGGCGGGTCAGCCCCAGCATTTT. It yields the protein CASSSAGQPQHF. Variable domain in full (rest from reference TRBV5-4 and TRBJ1-5): ETGVTQSPTHLIKTRGQQVTLRCSSQSGHNTVSWYQQALGQGPQFIFQYYREEENGRGNFPPRFSGLQFPNYSSELNVNALELDDSALYLCASSSAGQPQHFGDGTRLSIL.

The V and J genes are TRBV6-4 and TRBJ1-2; possible D gene TRBD1, 6 bases. The CDR3 length is 15 residues. V lost 3 bases and J 0 bases, leaving 11 bases between the germline ends. Germline V gives CDR1 MRHNA, CDR2 SNTAGT. The CDR3 spells CASSEGGLSNYGYTF. CDR3 in DNA: TGTGCCAGCAGTGAAGGGGGACTATCTAACTATGGCTACACCTTC.

This clone is a singleton in its sample. The rearrangement uses TRBV5-6 and TRBJ2-5, with TRBD2 identical over 11 bases. Per germline, CDR1 SGHDT and CDR2 YYEEEE. After removal of 4 bases from V and 3 bases from J, the junction contained 5 bases not matched to a gene. The CDR3 length is 15 residues. The CDR3 nucleotides are TGTGCCAGCAGCACTAGCGGGGGCCTTAAAGAGACCCAGTACTTC. It encodes CASSTSGGLKETQYF.

Of note for this clone: Other DNA sequences in this specimen translate into the identical CDR3. In DNA, the CDR3 is TGTGCCAGCAGCTTAGGGACAGGGGATGGCTACACCTTC. Its protein is CASSLGTGDGYTF. This chain connects TRBV11-2 to TRBJ1-2; 9 bases line up with TRBD1. Germline loops: CDR1 SGHAT, CDR2 FQNNGV. There are 13 residues in the CDR3. V gave up 1 base and J gave up 6 bases; unmatched junction bases: 0. Full variable domain (remainder filled in from reference TRBV11-2 and TRBJ1-2): EAGVAQSPRYKIIEKRQSVAFWCNPISGHATLYWYQQILGQGPKLLIQFQNNGVVDDSQLPKDRFSAERLKGVDSTLKIQPAKLEDSAVYLCASSLGTGDGYTFGSGTRLTVV.

The chain couples TRBV27 to TRBJ2-7; possible D gene TRBD1, 6 bases. Germline V gives CDR1 MNHEY, CDR2 SMNVEV (reference sequence). Trimming pared 4 bases from V and 7 bases from J, leaving 14 bases between. CDR3 size: 13 residues. CDR3 residues: CASSSGQPPEQYF. DNA of the CDR3: TGTGCCAGCAGTTCCGGACAGCCTCCGGAGCAGTACTTC.

Comments on this clone: Other DNA sequences within the sample encode an identical CDR3. The gene calls are TRBV4-1 and TRBJ1-5; D gene unclear. The CDR3 is made up of 13 amino acids. The germline V gene has CDR1 MGHRA and CDR2 YSYEKL. V lost 6 bases to trimming and J lost 0 bases, with 6 bases between them. For the CDR3, the DNA is TGCGCCAGCAGTCTTTATAGCAATCAGCCCCAGCATTTT. Translating gives CASSLYSNQPQHF.

The V and J genes are TRBV19 and TRBJ2-7, with a weak D call TRBD1 (6 bases). Germline CDR1 and CDR2: LNHDA and SQIVND (reference sequence). The V gene lost 3 bases and the J gene lost 6 bases, with 9 bases spanning the gap. This CDR3 has 12 residues. Written as DNA, the CDR3 is TGTGCCAGTAGTATGGGGACACCCGAGCAGTACTTC. Encoded protein: CASSMGTPEQYF.

CDR3 bases: TGCGCCAGCAAGTCGGGGACGGCGGGGAATGAGCAGTTCTTC. Translation gives CASKSGTAGNEQFF. The rearrangement uses TRBV4-3 and TRBJ2-1; TRBD2 might be the D (6 bases). CDR1 is LGHNA and CDR2 is YSLEER in the germline V gene. The CDR3 totals 14 residues. V was shortened by 7 bases and J by 7 bases, with 17 bases between the two germline ends.

J is TRBJ1-5 and V is TRBV5-5, with 7 positions matching TRBD1. The germline gives CDR1 SGHKS, CDR2 YYEKEE (reference sequence). This CDR3 has 14 residues. The trim removed 3 bases at V and 6 bases at J, leaving 6 bases unmatched. The CDR3 is CASSSIQGSQPQHF. The CDR3 coding sequence is TGTGCCAGCAGCTCCATACAGGGGTCTCAGCCCCAGCATTTT.

The CDR3 loop is CASSSGQGYEQFF. The DNA for the CDR3 is TGTGCCAGCAGCTCGGGACAGGGCTATGAGCAGTTCTTC. The V call is TRBV9, the J call TRBJ2-1; 9 nucleotides line up with TRBD1. The CDR3 runs 13 residues. CDR1 is SGDLS and CDR2 is YYNGEE in the germline V gene. The trim removed 4 bases at V and 8 bases at J, leaving 4 bases unmatched.

CDR3 amino acids: CASSLRWDRVNNEQFF. DNA of the CDR3: TGTGCCAGCAGCTTAAGATGGGACAGGGTTAACAATGAGCAGTTCTTC. The V gene is TRBV7-3, the J gene TRBJ2-1, with 9 bases aligning to TRBD1. CDR3 length: 16 residues. The trim removed 1 base at V and 5 bases at J, leaving 6 bases unmatched. Germline CDR1 is SGHTA and CDR2 is FQGTGA.

The genes are TRBV19 and TRBJ2-2; possibly TRBD2 for D (5 bases). Germline-derived CDR1 and CDR2 are LNHDA and SQIVND (reference sequence). CDR3 length equals 15 residues. Deletions cut 1 base from V and 6 bases from J, with 12 bases between. CDR3 nucleotide sequence: TGTGCCAGTAGTATAGCTAGCCCAGGACCCGGGGAGCTGTTTTTT. It is translated as CASSIASPGPGELFF. The full variable domain, in which reference TRBV19 and TRBJ2-2 provide the parts outside the CDR3, is DGGITQSPKYLFRKEGQNVTLSCEQNLNHDAMYWYRQDPGQGLRLIYYSQIVNDFQKGDIAEGYSVSREKKESFPLTVTSAQKNPTAFYLCASSIASPGPGELFFGEGSRLTVL.

V usage is TRBV4-3 and J usage is TRBJ2-1; D might be TRBD2 (5 bases). Germline-derived CDR1 and CDR2 are LGHNA and YSLEER. This CDR3 contains 15 residues. The V and J ends lost 1 base and 8 bases respectively, with 15 bases between them. The CDR3 bases are TGCGCCAGCAGCCAAGGACGCCGGGGTTTGTATGAGCAGTTCTTC. Encoded protein: CASSQGRRGLYEQFF.

This clone showed up just a few times. The rearrangement links TRBV5-1 to TRBJ2-7; TRBD1 aligns across 7 bases. The germline CDR1 and CDR2 sequences are SGHRS and YFSETQ. V lost 5 bases and J lost 2; bases outside the gene matches: 1. CDR3 length: 12 residues. The CDR3 sequence is CASRTGTYEQYF. In nucleotides, the CDR3 is TGCGCCAGCAGGACAGGGACCTACGAGCAGTACTTC.

The chain employs TRBV6-5 and TRBJ2-5; 7 bases align to TRBD1. Germline assignment: CDR1 MNHEY and CDR2 SVGAGI. V lost 6 bases and J lost 4; bases outside the gene matches: 2. This CDR3 has 12 amino acids. The chain's CDR3 is CASRTGPETQYF. The CDR3, as DNA: TGTGCCAGCAGGACAGGGCCAGAGACCCAGTACTTC.

This chain uses TRBV7-8 with TRBJ1-4; D ambiguous. Trimming removed 4 bases from V and 3 bases from J, with 12 bases in between. The CDR3 covers 15 residues. Looked up from germline, CDR1 is SGHVS and CDR2 is FQNEAQ. The CDR3 DNA reads TGTGCCAGCAGCTACAGTTTTCGGCCTAATGAAAAACTGTTTTTT. Its translation is CASSYSFRPNEKLFF. The entire variable domain, with the rest obtained from reference TRBV7-8 and TRBJ1-4, is as follows: GAGVSQSPRYKVAKRGQDVALRCDPISGHVSLFWYQQALGQGPEFLTYFQNEAQLDKSGLPSDRFFAERPEGSVSTLKIQRTQQEDSAVYLCASSYSFRPNEKLFFGSGTQLSVL.

The CDR3 DNA follows: TGCGCCAGCAGCGAAAGGGGACAGGGAGATAGTACTGAAGCTTTCTTT. Protein: CASSERGQGDSTEAFF. The chain couples TRBV5-1 to TRBJ1-1; TRBD1 aligns across 9 bases. There are 16 residues in the CDR3. V dropped 4 bases and J dropped 5; count of bases not matched to a gene: 12. Germline assignment: CDR1 SGHRS and CDR2 YFSETQ. Using reference TRBV5-1 and TRBJ1-1 for the parts outside the CDR3, the full variable domain is KAGVTQTPRYLIKTRGQQVTLSCSPISGHRSVSWYQQTPGQGLQFLFEYFSETQRNKGNFPGRFSGRQFSNSRSEMNVSTLELGDSALYLCASSERGQGDSTEAFFGQGTRLTVV.